This TCR beta chain comes out of a study of radiation and T cells in renal cell carcinoma. Specified time point: blood 2 weeks post-SBRT. Treatment described: 15 Gy SBRT to primary tumor, nephrectomy 4 weeks later. The patient's renal cell carcinoma had clear cell pathology. This CDR3 is built from 11 residues. Trimming removed 3 bases at V and 6 bases at J, with 4 bases between. Germline assignment: CDR1 LGHNA and CDR2 YSLEER. Measured with immunoSEQ multiplex PCR; TCRdb has only the in-frame clones, and not every one. This table holds some 72,000 clones, 82% found once. Study observations and caveats: From baseline, blood top tumor clonotypes peaked at 2 weeks post-radiation. Pretreatment tumor biopsies were lacking, so baseline clonotypes are unknown.

Notes on this clone: Antigen: not known.

The sample was blood, taken from a patient whose treatment included radiotherapy and nephrectomy. The TCR comes from a man in his sixties with renal cell carcinoma. The V gene is TRBV4-3, the J gene TRBJ2-3; D unclear. CDR3 in DNA: TGCGCCAGCAGCCAGGCGGATACGCAGTATTTT. It specifies CASSQADTQYF.